A selection of T cell receptor beta chains follows, all from one sample in a study of T cell changes during pregnancy in multiple sclerosis. The table came from immunoSEQ multiplex PCR; TCRdb's copy has only in-frame clones and leaves some out. The sample contains about 25,000 clones, 86% of which appear only once. The sample was CD8+ T cells from peripheral blood mononuclear cells, taken in the first trimester of pregnancy. These receptors came from a female donor in good health, enrolled as a control in a pregnancy study. Each CDR3 is given with its conserved first and last residue. D genes are given only for firm matches. Size tells how often a clone was seen (once, few, many) or the class of an expanded clone, and some rows leave it out.

j_call	d_call	v_call	clone_size	cdr3_aa	cdr3_nt
TRBJ1-1	.	TRBV28	few	CASSPNPGSLNTEAFF	TGTGCCAGCAGTCCCAATCCCGGGAGTCTGAACACTGAAGCTTTCTTT
TRBJ2-1	TRBD2	TRBV29-1	.	CSVVSGIEQFF	TGCAGCGTTGTCAGCGGGATTGAGCAGTTCTTC
TRBJ1-2	TRBD1	TRBV29-1	.	CSVEEGARGYTF	TGCAGCGTTGAGGAGGGGGCGCGTGGCTACACCTTC
TRBJ2-3	.	TRBV6-4	.	CASSDGGGQDTQYF	TGTGCCAGCAGTGATGGGGGGGGCCAAGATACGCAGTATTTT
TRBJ2-5	.	TRBV29-1	.	CSVDTGIETQYF	TGCAGCGTTGATACAGGGATAGAGACCCAGTACTTC
TRBJ2-1	TRBD1	TRBV18	.	CASSPVDRGNEQFF	TGTGCCAGCTCACCGGTCGACAGGGGGAATGAGCAGTTCTTC
TRBJ2-2	.	TRBV7-9	.	CASSLRPGELFF	TGTGCCAGCAGCTTACGTCCCGGGGAGCTGTTTTTT
TRBJ2-3	TRBD2	TRBV2	.	CASGTSGTQTDTQYF	TGTGCCAGCGGGACTAGCGGGACCCAAACAGATACGCAGTATTTT
TRBJ2-7	TRBD2	TRBV13	once	CASSLATPPGGAYEQYF	TGTGCCAGCAGCTTAGCCACCCCTCCGGGGGGTGCCTACGAGCAGTACTTC
TRBJ2-2	.	TRBV6-5	.	CATTDRTKPGELFF	TGTGCCACCACCGACAGGACCAAGCCCGGGGAGCTGTTTTTT
TRBJ2-7	TRBD2	TRBV2	.	CASSRRVAGGPGNEQYF	TGTGCCAGCAGCCGCCGGGTAGCGGGGGGGCCGGGGAACGAGCAGTACTTC
TRBJ1-2	TRBD1	TRBV5-6	.	CASSLSGTVFYGYTF	TGTGCCAGCAGCTTATCCGGGACAGTGTTCTATGGCTACACCTTC
TRBJ1-1	TRBD1	TRBV5-1	few	CASRQMTGVNTEAFF	TGCGCCAGCAGACAAATGACAGGGGTGAACACTGAAGCTTTCTTT
TRBJ2-7	.	TRBV5-1	.	CASSLVSGSYEQYF	TGCGCCAGCAGCTTGGTTAGCGGATCCTACGAGCAGTACTTC
TRBJ2-2	.	TRBV27	.	CASSLSLYKELFF	TGTGCCAGCAGTTTATCCCTGTATAAGGAGCTGTTTTTT
TRBJ2-5	.	TRBV6-1	.	CASSEGRDQETQYF	TGTGCCAGCAGTGAGGGCAGAGACCAAGAGACCCAGTACTTC
TRBJ1-1	.	TRBV7-9	.	CASSLLVGGMATNTEAFF	TGTGCCAGCAGCTTACTAGTGGGGGGGATGGCAACCAACACTGAAGCTTTCTTT
TRBJ2-1	.	TRBV4-2	.	CASSQENTDNEQFF	TGTGCCAGCAGCCAAGAGAACACCGACAATGAGCAGTTCTTC